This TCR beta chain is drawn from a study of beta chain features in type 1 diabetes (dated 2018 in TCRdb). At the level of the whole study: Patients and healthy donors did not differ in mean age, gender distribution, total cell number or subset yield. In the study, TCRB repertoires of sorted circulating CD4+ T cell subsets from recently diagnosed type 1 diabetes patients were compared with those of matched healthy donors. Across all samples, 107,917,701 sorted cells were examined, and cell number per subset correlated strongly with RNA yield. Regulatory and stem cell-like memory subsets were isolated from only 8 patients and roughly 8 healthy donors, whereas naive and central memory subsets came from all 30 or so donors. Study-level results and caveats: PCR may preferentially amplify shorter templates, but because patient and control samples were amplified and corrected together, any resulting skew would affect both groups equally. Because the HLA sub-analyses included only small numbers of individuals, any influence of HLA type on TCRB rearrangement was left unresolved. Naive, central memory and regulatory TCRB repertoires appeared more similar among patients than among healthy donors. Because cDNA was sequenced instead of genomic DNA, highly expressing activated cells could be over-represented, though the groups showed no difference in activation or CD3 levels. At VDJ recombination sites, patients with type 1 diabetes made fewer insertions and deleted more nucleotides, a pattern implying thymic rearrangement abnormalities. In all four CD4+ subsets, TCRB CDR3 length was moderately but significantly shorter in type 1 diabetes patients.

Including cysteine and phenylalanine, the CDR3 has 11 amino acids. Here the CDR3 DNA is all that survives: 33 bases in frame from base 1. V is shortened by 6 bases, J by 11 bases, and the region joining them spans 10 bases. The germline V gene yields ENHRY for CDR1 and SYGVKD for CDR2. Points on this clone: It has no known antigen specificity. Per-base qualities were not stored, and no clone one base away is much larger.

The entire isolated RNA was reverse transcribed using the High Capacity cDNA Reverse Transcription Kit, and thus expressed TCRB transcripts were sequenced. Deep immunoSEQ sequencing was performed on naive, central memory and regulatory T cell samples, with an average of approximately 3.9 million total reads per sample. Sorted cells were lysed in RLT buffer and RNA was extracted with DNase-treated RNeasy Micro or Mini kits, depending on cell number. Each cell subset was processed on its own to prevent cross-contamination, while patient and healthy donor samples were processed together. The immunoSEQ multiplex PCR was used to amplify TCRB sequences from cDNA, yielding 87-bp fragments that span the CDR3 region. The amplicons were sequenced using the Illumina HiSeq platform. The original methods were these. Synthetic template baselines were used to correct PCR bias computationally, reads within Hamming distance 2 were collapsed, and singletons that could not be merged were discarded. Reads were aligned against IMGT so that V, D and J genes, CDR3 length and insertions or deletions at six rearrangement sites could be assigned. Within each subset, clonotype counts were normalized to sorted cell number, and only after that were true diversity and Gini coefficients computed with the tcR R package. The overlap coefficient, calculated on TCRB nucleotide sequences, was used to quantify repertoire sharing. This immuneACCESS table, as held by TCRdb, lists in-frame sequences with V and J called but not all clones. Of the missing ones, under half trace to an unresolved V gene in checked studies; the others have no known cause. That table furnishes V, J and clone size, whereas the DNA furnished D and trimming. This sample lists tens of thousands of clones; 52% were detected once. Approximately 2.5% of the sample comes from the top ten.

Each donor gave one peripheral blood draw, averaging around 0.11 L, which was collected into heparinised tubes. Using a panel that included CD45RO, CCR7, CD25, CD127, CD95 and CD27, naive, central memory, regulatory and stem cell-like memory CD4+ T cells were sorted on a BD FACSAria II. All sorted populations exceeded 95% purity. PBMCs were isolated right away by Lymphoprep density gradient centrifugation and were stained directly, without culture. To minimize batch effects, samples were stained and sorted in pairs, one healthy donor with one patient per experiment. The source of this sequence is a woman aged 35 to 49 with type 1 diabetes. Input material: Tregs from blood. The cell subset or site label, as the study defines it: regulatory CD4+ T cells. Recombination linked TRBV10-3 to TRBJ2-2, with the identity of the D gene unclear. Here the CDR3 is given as CAISAYRELFF. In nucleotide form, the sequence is TGTGCCATCAGCGCGTACCGCGAGCTGTTTTTT.